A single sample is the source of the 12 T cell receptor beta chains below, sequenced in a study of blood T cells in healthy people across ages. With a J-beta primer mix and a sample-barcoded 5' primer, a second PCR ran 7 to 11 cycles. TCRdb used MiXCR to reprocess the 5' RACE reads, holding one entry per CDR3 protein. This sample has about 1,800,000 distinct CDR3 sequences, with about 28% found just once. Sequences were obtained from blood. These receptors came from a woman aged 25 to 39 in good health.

The CDR3 DNA reads as TGTGCCAGCAGCCAAGAGGAAGTGCACGGCACAGATACGCAGTATTTT. This gives the protein CASSQEEVHGTDTQYF. This chain links TRBV3-1 with TRBJ2-3; the D is unclear. CDR3 size: 16 residues. Germline CDR1 reads LGHDT; CDR2 reads YNNKEL (reference sequence). Trimming took off 0 bases at V and 1 base at J, with 11 bases between the two ends.

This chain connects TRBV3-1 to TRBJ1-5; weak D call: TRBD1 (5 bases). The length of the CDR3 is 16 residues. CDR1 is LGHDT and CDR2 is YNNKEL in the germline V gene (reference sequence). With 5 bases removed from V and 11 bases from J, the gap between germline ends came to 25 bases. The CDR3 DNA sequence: TGTGCCAGCAGCAAAGGGGCGAGTAACGGGGTTTCGGCCCAGCATTTT. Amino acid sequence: CASSKGASNGVSAQHF.

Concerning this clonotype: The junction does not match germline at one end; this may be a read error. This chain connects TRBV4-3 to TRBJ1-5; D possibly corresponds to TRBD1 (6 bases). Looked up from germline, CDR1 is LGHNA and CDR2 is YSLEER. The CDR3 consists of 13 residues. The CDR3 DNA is TGCGCCAGCGGCCAGTACAGGGATCAGCCCCAGCATTTT. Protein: CASGQYRDQPQHF.

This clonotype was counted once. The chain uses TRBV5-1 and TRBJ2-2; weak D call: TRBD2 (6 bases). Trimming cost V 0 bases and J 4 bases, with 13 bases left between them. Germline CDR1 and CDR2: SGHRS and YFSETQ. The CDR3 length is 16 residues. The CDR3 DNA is TGCGCCAGCAGCTTGGATGCGGGGAGGCCCACCGGGGAGCTGTTTTTT. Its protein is CASSLDAGRPTGELFF.

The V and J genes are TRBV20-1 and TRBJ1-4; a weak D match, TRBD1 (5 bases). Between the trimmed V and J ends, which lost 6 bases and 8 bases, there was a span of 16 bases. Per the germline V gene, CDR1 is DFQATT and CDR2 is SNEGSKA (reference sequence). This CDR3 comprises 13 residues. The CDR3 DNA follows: TGCAGTGCCAATCAAGGGGTAGGAGAAAAACTGTTTTTT. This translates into CSANQGVGEKLFF.

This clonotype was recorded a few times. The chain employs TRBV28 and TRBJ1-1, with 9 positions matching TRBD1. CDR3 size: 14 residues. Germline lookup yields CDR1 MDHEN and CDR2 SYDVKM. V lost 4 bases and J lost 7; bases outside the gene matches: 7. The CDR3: CASSSSGQGYEAFF. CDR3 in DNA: TGTGCCAGCAGTTCCTCCGGACAGGGGTATGAAGCTTTCTTT.

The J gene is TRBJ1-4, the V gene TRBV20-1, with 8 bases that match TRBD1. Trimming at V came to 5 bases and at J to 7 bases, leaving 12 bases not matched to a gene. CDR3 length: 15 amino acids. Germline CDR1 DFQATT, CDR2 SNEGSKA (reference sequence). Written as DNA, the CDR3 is TGCAGTGCTCCCCGTCGCGCAGGGGGCTTTGAAAAACTGTTTTTT. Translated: CSAPRRAGGFEKLFF.

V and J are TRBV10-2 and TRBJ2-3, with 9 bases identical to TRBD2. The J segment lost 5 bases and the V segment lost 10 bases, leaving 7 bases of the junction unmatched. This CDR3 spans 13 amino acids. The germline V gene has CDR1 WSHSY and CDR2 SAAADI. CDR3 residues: CATERGARDTQYF. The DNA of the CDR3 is TGCGCCACTGAGCGGGGGGCGAGAGATACGCAGTATTTT.

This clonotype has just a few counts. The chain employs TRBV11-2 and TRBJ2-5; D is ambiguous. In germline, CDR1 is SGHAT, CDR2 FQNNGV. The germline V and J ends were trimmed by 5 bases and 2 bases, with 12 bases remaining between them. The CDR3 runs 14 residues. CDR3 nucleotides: TGTGCCAGCAGCCAAGGGTACATACAAGAGACCCAGTACTTC. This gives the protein CASSQGYIQETQYF.

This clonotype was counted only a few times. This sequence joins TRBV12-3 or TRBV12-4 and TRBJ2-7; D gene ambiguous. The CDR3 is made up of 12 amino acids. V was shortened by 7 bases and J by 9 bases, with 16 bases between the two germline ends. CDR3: CASTLTGTRQYF. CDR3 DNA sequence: TGTGCCAGCACCCTGACGGGCACTCGGCAGTACTTC.

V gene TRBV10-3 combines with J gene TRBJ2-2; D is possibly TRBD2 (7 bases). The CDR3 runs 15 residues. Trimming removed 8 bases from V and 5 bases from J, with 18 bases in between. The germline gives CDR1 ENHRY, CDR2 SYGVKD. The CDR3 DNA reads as TGTGCCATCGGGAGAGGGGGGGGCCGGACCGGGGAGCTGTTTTTT. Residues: CAIGRGGGRTGELFF.

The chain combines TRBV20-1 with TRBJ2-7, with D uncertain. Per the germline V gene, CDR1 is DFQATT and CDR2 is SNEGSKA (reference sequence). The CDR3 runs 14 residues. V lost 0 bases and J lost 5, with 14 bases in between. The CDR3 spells CSARDSRVVHEQYF. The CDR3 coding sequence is TGCAGTGCTAGAGATTCTAGGGTAGTACACGAGCAGTACTTC.